Sequencing of this TCR beta chain was carried out in a study of PD-1 blockade in classical Hodgkin lymphoma. Findings and limits, study-wide: With CD4+ cells, TCR diversity rose significantly by C4D1, but not with CD8+ cells. The study reported lower baseline TCR diversity in newly diagnosed patients than in healthy donors.

Each patient experienced a relapse that followed autologous stem cell transplantation, and brentuximab vedotin exposure varied. Germline values: CDR1 PRHDT, CDR2 FYEKMQ (reference sequence). The CDR3 has 13 amino acids. The junction had 9 bases not matched to a gene; V was cut back by 5 bases and J by 10 bases. Produced via immunoSEQ multiplex PCR; TCRdb's table is partial and in-frame only. The sample consists of about 14,000 clones, 86% of them appearing once. On this clone: The antigen remains undetermined.

This chain joins TRBV13 and TRBJ2-7, with 9 bases identical to TRBD1. The receptor comes from a human donor with classical Hodgkin lymphoma. Sequenced here: peripheral blood mononuclear cells (PBMCs), sampled at baseline. CDR3: CASSTPGQGEQYF. DNA of the CDR3: TGTGCCAGCAGCACACCGGGACAGGGAGAACAGTACTTC.